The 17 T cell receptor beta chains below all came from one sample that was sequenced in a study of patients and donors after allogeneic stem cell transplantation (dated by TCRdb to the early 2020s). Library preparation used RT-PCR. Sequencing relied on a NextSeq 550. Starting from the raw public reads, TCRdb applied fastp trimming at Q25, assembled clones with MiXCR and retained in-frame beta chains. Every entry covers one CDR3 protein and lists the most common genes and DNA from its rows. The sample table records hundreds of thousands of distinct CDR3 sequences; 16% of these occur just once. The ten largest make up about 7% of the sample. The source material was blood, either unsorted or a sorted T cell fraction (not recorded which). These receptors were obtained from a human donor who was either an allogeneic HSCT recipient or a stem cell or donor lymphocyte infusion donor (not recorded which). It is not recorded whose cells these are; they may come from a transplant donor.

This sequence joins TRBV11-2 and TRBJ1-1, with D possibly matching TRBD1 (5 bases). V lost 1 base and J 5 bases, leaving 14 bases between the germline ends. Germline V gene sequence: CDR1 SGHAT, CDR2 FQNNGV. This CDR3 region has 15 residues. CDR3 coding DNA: TGTGCCAGCAGCTTAGTCCCAGGGCGGGCAACTGAAGCTTTCTTT. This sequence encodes CASSLVPGRATEAFF.

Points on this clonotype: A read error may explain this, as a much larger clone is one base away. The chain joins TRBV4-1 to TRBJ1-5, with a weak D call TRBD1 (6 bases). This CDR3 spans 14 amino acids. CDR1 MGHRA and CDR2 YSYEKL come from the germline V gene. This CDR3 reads CATSQEGGSQPQHF. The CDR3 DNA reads TGCGCCACCAGCCAAGAGGGGGGGTCTCAGCCCCAGCATTTT.

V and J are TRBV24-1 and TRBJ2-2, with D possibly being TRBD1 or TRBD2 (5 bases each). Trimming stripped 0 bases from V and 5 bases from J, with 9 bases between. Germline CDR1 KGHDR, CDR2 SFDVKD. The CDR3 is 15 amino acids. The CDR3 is CATSDLKGETGELFF. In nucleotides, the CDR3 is TGTGCCACCAGTGATTTGAAAGGGGAGACCGGGGAGCTGTTTTTT.

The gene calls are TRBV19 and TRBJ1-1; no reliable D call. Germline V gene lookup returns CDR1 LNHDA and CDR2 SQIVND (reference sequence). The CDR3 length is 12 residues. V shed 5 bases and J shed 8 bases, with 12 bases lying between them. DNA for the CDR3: TGTGCCAGTAGTGGTCGGCGGGTCGAAGCTTTCTTT. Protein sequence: CASSGRRVEAFF. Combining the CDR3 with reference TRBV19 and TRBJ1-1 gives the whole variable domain DGGITQSPKYLFRKEGQNVTLSCEQNLNHDAMYWYRQDPGQGLRLIYYSQIVNDFQKGDIAEGYSVSREKKESFPLTVTSAQKNPTAFYLCASSGRRVEAFFGQGTRLTVV.

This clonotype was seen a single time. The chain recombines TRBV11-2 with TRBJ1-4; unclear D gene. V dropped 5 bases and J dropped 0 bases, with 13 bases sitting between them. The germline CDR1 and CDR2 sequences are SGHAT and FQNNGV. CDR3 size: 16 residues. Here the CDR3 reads CASSPAESATNEKLFF. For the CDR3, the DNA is TGTGCCAGCAGCCCCGCAGAGAGCGCAACTAATGAAAAACTGTTTTTT.

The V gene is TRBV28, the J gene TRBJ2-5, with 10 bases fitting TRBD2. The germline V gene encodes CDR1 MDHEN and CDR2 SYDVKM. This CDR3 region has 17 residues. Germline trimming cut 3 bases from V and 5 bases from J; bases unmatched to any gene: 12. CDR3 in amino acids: CASSFGIYLAGEETQYF. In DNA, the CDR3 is TGTGCCAGCAGTTTCGGTATATATCTAGCGGGAGAGGAGACCCAGTACTTC.

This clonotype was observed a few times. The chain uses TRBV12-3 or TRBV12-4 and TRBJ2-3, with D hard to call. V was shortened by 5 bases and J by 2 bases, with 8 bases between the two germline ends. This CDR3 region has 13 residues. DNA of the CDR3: TGTGCCAGCAGTGTACTCCCCACAGATACGCAGTATTTT. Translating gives CASSVLPTDTQYF.

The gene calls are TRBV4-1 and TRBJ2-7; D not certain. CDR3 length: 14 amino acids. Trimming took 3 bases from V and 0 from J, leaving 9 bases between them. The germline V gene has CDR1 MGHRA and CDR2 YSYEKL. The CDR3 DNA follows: TGCGCCAGCAGCCAGGGCCCACTCTCCTACGAGCAGTACTTC. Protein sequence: CASSQGPLSYEQYF.

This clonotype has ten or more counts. The chain's CDR3 is CASSQDPSTDTQYF. CDR3 sequence (DNA): TGCGCCAGCAGCCAAGATCCCAGCACAGATACGCAGTATTTT. The J gene is TRBJ2-3, the V gene TRBV4-1, with D unclear. The V end was cut by 0 bases, the J end by 0 bases, with 4 bases between. The CDR3 totals 14 residues. CDR1 and CDR2 (germline): MGHRA, YSYEKL.

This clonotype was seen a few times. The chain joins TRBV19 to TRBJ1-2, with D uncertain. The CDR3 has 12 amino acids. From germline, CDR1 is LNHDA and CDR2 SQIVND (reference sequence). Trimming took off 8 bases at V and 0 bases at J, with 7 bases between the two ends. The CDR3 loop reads CASLRTNYGYTF. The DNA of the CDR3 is TGTGCCAGTCTCCGAACTAACTATGGCTACACCTTC.

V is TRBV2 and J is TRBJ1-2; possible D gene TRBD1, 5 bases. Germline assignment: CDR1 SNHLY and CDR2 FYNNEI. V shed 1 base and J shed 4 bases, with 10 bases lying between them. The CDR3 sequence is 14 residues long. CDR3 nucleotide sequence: TGTGCCAGCAGTGAAGAAGGGGAGAGCTATGGCTACACCTTC. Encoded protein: CASSEEGESYGYTF.

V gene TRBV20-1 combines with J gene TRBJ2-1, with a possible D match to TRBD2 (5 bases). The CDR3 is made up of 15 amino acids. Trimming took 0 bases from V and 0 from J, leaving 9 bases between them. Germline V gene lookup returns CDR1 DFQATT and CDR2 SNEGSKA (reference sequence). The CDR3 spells CSARDRGSSYNEQFF. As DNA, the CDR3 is TGCAGTGCTAGAGATCGTGGGAGCTCCTACAATGAGCAGTTCTTC.

CDR3 coding DNA: TGTGCCAGCTCACCGCTGGGGGCCACCGGGGAGCTGTTTTTT. Translated: CASSPLGATGELFF. The chain is built from TRBV18 and TRBJ2-2; possibly TRBD1 for D (6 bases). This CDR3 region has 14 residues. Trimming stripped 3 bases from V and 4 bases from J, with 9 bases between. Germline V gene lookup returns CDR1 KGHSH and CDR2 LQKENI.

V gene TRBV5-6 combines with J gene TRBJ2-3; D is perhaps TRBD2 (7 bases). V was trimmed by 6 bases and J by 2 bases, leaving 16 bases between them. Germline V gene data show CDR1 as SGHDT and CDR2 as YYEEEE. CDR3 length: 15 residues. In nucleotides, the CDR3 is TGTGCCAGCATGAGGGGGGGAAGGGTCACAGATACGCAGTATTTT. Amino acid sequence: CASMRGGRVTDTQYF.

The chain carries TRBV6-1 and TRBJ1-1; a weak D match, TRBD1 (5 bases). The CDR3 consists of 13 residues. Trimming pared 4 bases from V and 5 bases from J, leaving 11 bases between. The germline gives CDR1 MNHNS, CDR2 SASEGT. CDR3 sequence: CASSGQLRTEAFF. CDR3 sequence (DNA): TGTGCCAGCAGTGGACAGCTGAGGACTGAAGCTTTCTTT.

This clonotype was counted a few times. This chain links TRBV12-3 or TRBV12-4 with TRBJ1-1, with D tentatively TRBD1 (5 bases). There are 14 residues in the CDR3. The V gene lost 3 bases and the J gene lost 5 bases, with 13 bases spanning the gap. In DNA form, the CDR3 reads TGTGCCAGCAGTTTTCGGGGCCGTGGAACTGAAGCTTTCTTT. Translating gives CASSFRGRGTEAFF.

The CDR3 is CASSSGGVPGNTIYF. The CDR3, as DNA: TGTGCCAGCAGTTCAGGGGGCGTACCTGGAAACACCATATATTTT. V and J are TRBV28 and TRBJ1-3; 8 bases are a match to TRBD1. The trim removed 4 bases at V and 2 bases at J, leaving 4 bases unmatched. Germline V CDR1 and CDR2: MDHEN, SYDVKM. The CDR3 sequence is 15 residues long.